The 5 T cell receptor beta chains presented below share a single source sample, sequenced in a study of blood T cell repertoires in COVID-19. Clones were read by immunoSEQ multiplex PCR, and TCRdb kept only the in-frame ones, dropping some. The sample comprises approximately 350,000 clones, 70% to 90% of which are singletons, and under 8.5% rests with the top ten. The sequenced sample was peripheral blood. All receptors derive from a woman aged 60 to 75 with COVID-19, enrolled during active disease.

V gene TRBV7-2 combines with J gene TRBJ2-7; the D gene is possibly TRBD2 (5 bases). The CDR3 spans 14 residues. CDR1 is SGHTA, CDR2 FQGNSA, per germline. V was pared by 5 bases and J by 4 bases, with 15 bases between. The CDR3 loop reads CASSPGTGTYEQYF. The CDR3 nucleotides read TGTGCCAGCAGCCCTGGAACGGGAACGTACGAGCAGTACTTC.

The genes are TRBV11-1 and TRBJ1-1; possible D gene TRBD1, 6 bases. Trimming took 3 bases from V and 5 from J, leaving 10 bases between them. The CDR3 covers 13 residues. Germline CDR1 reads SGHAT; CDR2 reads FQDESV (reference sequence). CDR3 bases: TGTGCCAGCAGCTTTCAGGGGCTGACTGAAGCTTTCTTT. Protein sequence: CASSFQGLTEAFF.

This clone was detected many times. This chain's CDR3 is CSVETSLGGGAFF. For the CDR3, the DNA is TGCAGCGTTGAAACCTCGTTAGGGGGTGGCGCTTTCTTT. This rearrangement joins TRBV29-1 to TRBJ1-1; TRBD1 is a possible D gene (6 bases). The V end was cut by 2 bases, the J end by 11 bases, with 18 bases between. The CDR3 contains 13 residues. Germline V gene data show CDR1 as SQVTM and CDR2 as ANQGSEA.

V usage is TRBV19 and J usage is TRBJ1-1; D remains unclear. CDR1 LNHDA and CDR2 SQIVND come from the germline V gene (reference sequence). V lost 1 base and J 1 base, leaving 7 bases between the germline ends. This CDR3 comprises 14 residues. The CDR3, as DNA: TGTGCCAGTAGTATAGGAGTTACGAACACTGAAGCTTTCTTT. It codes for CASSIGVTNTEAFF.

This sequence joins TRBV12-5 and TRBJ2-7; possibly TRBD1 for D (5 bases). CDR1 is LGHNT, CDR2 FRNRAP, per germline. CDR3 length: 16 amino acids. The ends were cut back, 6 bases at V and 1 base at J, with 19 bases in the middle. The CDR3 loop is CASGTVRQSLSYEQYF. For the CDR3, the DNA is TGTGCTAGTGGCACCGTCCGACAGAGCCTTTCCTACGAGCAGTACTTC.